The rows below give T cell receptor beta chains drawn from one sample of a study of T cells in Graves' hyperthyroidism and ophthalmopathy. TCRdb re-derived calls from the multiplex PCR reads in MiXCR, one entry per CDR3 protein. The data contain more than 500,000 distinct CDR3 sequences, more than 15% of them seen just once; the ten biggest clones take up around 28%. The material sequenced was blood. These receptors originate from a woman aged 25-40 years with Graves' ophthalmopathy. Both conserved end residues are part of each CDR3. The D gene is left open where the match is weak. The size field is filled for only some rows; it gives once, few, many or a size class.

>TRBJ2-1|many|TRBV7-3|-
CASSAGGTARSNEQFF
TGTGCCAGCAGCGCAGGCGGGACAGCCCGCAGTAATGAGCAGTTCTTC
>TRBJ2-7|many|TRBV12-3/TRBV12-4|TRBD1
CASSPGPGTGKYEQYF
TGTGCCAGCAGCCCAGGGCCCGGGACAGGGAAGTACGAGCAGTACTTC
>TRBJ2-3|few|TRBV24-1|-
CATSDPGLSGTDTQYF
TGTGCCACCAGTGACCCGGGACTGTCTGGTACAGATACGCAGTATTTT
>TRBJ2-3|-|TRBV30|TRBD2
CAWSVAGEQYF
TGTGCCTGGAGTGTAGCGGGGGAGCAGTATTTT
>TRBJ2-2|many|TRBV2|-
CASRWSEEASPWNTGELFF
TGTGCCAGCAGGTGGTCGGAGGAAGCCTCACCATGGAACACCGGGGAGCTGTTTTTT
>TRBJ2-3|many|TRBV7-2|-
CASSLARLGTDTQYF
TGTGCCAGCAGCTTAGCGCGGCTGGGAACAGATACGCAGTATTTT
>TRBJ2-3|-|TRBV12-3/TRBV12-4|TRBD2
CASRLAGGRERRADTQYF
TGTGCCAGCCGACTAGCGGGAGGACGAGAAAGGCGGGCAGATACGCAGTATTTT
>TRBJ2-3|-|TRBV9|-
CASSPSRMADTQYF
TGTGCCAGCAGCCCCAGTCGAATGGCAGATACGCAGTATTTT
>TRBJ2-1|-|TRBV7-8|TRBD1
CASSSSGGALDEQFF
TGTGCCAGCAGCAGTTCAGGGGGAGCTCTCGATGAGCAGTTCTTC
>TRBJ1-4|few|TRBV19|-
CASSRISTNEKLFF
TGTGCCAGTAGCCGGATTTCAACTAATGAAAAACTGTTTTTT
>TRBJ2-1|many|TRBV20-1|TRBD2
CSAQQREGNNEQFF
TGCAGTGCCCAGCAGCGGGAGGGGAACAATGAGCAGTTCTTC
>TRBJ2-3|many|TRBV7-8|-
CASSHSLGPSQYF
TGTGCCAGCAGCCATAGCCTAGGACCGTCGCAGTATTTT
>TRBJ2-7|many|TRBV5-1|TRBD2
CASSLRGSVYEQYF
TGCGCCAGCAGCTTACGCGGGAGTGTTTATGAGCAGTACTTC
>TRBJ2-5|-|TRBV6-1|TRBD2
CASSELGRGETQYF
TGTGCCAGCAGTGAACTGGGGAGGGGAGAGACCCAGTACTTC
>TRBJ2-5|many|TRBV5-1|-
CASSWTVRKETQYF
TGCGCCAGCAGCTGGACAGTACGTAAAGAGACCCAGTACTTC
>TRBJ2-3|many|TRBV2|-
CASKGDFSTDTQYF
TGTGCCAGCAAGGGGGACTTTAGCACAGATACGCAGTATTTT
>TRBJ1-5|many|TRBV28|-
CASRDPNQPQHF
TGTGCCAGCAGAGACCCAAATCAGCCCCAGCATTTT
>TRBJ1-4|many|TRBV28|-
CASSSAEKLFF
TGTGCCAGCAGTTCCGCGGAAAAACTGTTTTTT
>TRBJ2-2|many|TRBV7-3|-
CASSLHPPGATNTGELFF
TGTGCCAGCAGCTTACACCCCCCAGGGGCTACGAACACCGGGGAGCTGTTTTTT
>TRBJ2-4|-|TRBV19|-
CASSAPGAGNFIQYF
TGTGCCAGTAGTGCCCCGGGGGCGGGAAATTTCATTCAGTACTTC
>TRBJ2-7|-|TRBV7-2|TRBD2
CASSFQSTSSSYEQYF
TGTGCCAGCAGCTTTCAGTCGACTAGCAGTTCCTACGAGCAGTACTTC
>TRBJ2-1|many|TRBV6-2/TRBV6-3|TRBD2
CASSYEGGRFDEQFF
TGTGCCAGCAGTTACGAGGGCGGGAGATTTGATGAGCAGTTCTTC
>TRBJ2-1|-|TRBV12-3/TRBV12-4|TRBD2
CASSRPGTSGRGKFF
TGTGCCAGCAGTCGCCCGGGGACTAGCGGGAGAGGGAAGTTCTTC